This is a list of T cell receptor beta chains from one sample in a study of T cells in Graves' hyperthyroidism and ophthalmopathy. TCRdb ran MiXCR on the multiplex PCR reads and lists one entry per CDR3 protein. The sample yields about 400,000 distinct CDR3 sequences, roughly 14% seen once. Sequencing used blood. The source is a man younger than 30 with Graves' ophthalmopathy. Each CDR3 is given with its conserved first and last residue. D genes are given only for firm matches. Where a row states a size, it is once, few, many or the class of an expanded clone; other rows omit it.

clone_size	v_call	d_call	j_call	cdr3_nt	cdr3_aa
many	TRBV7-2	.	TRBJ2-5	TGTGCCAGCAGCATGGGACTCCACCAAGAGACCCAGTACTTC	CASSMGLHQETQYF
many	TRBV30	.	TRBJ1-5	TGTGCCTGGAGTGTACTAGGGCAGGGTCACGATCAGCCCCAGCATTTT	CAWSVLGQGHDQPQHF
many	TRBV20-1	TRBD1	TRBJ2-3	TGCAGTGCTAGGGACAGGCCCTTCACAGATACGCAGTATTTT	CSARDRPFTDTQYF
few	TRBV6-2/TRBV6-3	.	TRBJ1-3	TGTGCCAGCAGTTACTCGAAACCCTGGAACGCTGGAAACACCATATATTTT	CASSYSKPWNAGNTIYF
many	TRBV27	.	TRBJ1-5	TGTGCCAGCAGTTTATCTTATCAGGGCTCCAATCAGCCCCAGCATTTT	CASSLSYQGSNQPQHF
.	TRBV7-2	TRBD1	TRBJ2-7	TGTGCCGGCAGCTTAGGAACAGGGGGCTACGAGCAGTACTTC	CAGSLGTGGYEQYF
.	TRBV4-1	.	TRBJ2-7	TGCGCCAGCAGCCAAGAATTTGGCAGGGTCCACGAGCAGTACTTC	CASSQEFGRVHEQYF
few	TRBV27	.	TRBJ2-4	TGTGCCAGCAAGGGGGAGATAGCCAAAAACATTCAGTACTTC	CASKGEIAKNIQYF
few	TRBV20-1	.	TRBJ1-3	TGCAGTGCTAGAGATGAAGGCAGAAACTACGGAAACACCATATATTTT	CSARDEGRNYGNTIYF
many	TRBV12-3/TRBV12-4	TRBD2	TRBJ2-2	TGTGCCAGCACCCCTATGGCGGGAGGGTACGGGGAGCTGTTTTTT	CASTPMAGGYGELFF
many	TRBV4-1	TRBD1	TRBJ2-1	TGCGCCAGCAGCCAAGAGGACAGGGAGGCCGATGAGCAGTTCTTC	CASSQEDREADEQFF
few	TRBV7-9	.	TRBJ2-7	TGTGCCAGCAGCTGGACAGACAAATACGAGCAGTACTTC	CASSWTDKYEQYF
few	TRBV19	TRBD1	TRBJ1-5	TGTGCCACCCCGGACAGGGCCGGTCAGCCCCAGCATTTT	CATPDRAGQPQHF
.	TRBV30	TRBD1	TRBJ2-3	TGTGCCTGGGGGACAGGGTCAGATACGCAGTATTTT	CAWGTGSDTQYF
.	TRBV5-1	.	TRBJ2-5	TGCGCCAGCAGCTTGACCACAGGGAGGCAAGAGACCCAGTACTTC	CASSLTTGRQETQYF
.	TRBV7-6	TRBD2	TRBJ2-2	TGTGCCAGCAGTACCCCACGGGCGGGGGGGAACACCGGGGAGCTGTTTTTT	CASSTPRAGGNTGELFF
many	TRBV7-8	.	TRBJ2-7	TGTGCCAGCAGCTTAAGTACCTCTGGGCAGTACTTC	CASSLSTSGQYF